Shown below are 24 T cell receptor beta chains from a single sample sequenced in a study of cytomegalovirus exposure and HLA in healthy donors (dated by TCRdb to about 2017). Library generation was performed with the immunoSEQ multiplex PCR assay. The multiplex PCR relied on a mix of 60 forward primers for TCR Vbeta segments and 13 reverse primers for TCR Jbeta segments. TCRdb limited this immuneACCESS table to in-frame rearrangements with V and J called. A share of clones is missing; checked studies link under half to unresolved V genes, and the rest is unexplained. The sample includes 150,000 to 200,000 clones, with 60% to 80% observed a single time. The leading ten clones occupy about 1.5% of the sample. Sequencing was done on a sample of PBMCs. The receptors originated from a male donor in good health and CMV-seronegative.

This rearrangement joins TRBV4-3 to TRBJ2-6; TRBD1 matches at 8 bases. V lost 1 base to trimming and J lost 11 bases; unmatched junction nucleotides: 4. This CDR3 contains 14 residues. The germline V gene encodes CDR1 LGHNA and CDR2 YSLEER. CDR3 region: CASSQGTGSYVLTF. CDR3 coding DNA: TGCGCCAGCAGCCAAGGGACAGGGAGCTACGTCCTGACTTTC.

The chain couples TRBV28 to TRBJ2-7; no clear D gene. The V gene lost 2 bases and the J gene lost 4 bases, with 6 bases spanning the gap. This CDR3 spans 12 amino acids. Germline lookup yields CDR1 MDHEN and CDR2 SYDVKM. CDR3 nucleotide sequence: TGTGCCAGCAGTTTAGAGGTTTACGAGCAGTACTTC. Its protein product is CASSLEVYEQYF. Variable domain in full (rest from reference TRBV28 and TRBJ2-7): DVKVTQSSRYLVKRTGEKVFLECVQDMDHENMFWYRQDPGLGLRLIYFSYDVKMKEKGDIPEGYSVSREKKERFSLILESASTNQTSMYLCASSLEVYEQYFGPGTRLTVT.

The CDR3 region is CASSPGQGVFYGYTF. The CDR3 nucleotides read TGCGCCAGCAGCCCCGGACAGGGGGTATTCTATGGCTACACCTTC. The chain uses TRBV5-1 and TRBJ1-2; 10 nucleotides align to TRBD1. CDR1 is SGHRS, CDR2 YFSETQ, per germline. The V segment lost 4 bases and the J segment 4 bases; nucleotides outside the gene matches: 7. CDR3 length: 15 residues.

The chain recombines TRBV5-8 with TRBJ2-7; perhaps TRBD2 as D (6 bases). V lost 6 bases, J lost 7 bases, and 23 bases lay in between. The CDR3 totals 15 residues. Germline V lookup: CDR1 SGHTS, CDR2 YDEGEE. CDR3 sequence reads: CASTRTGLPSGEQYF. Here the CDR3 DNA reads TGTGCCAGCACCCGGACGGGACTCCCCTCGGGGGAGCAGTACTTC.

The chain uses TRBV6-5 and TRBJ1-2; 9 bases are a match to TRBD1. Trimming cost V 5 bases and J 6 bases; bases outside gene matches: 7. The CDR3 extends over 14 amino acids. Germline-derived CDR1 and CDR2 are MNHEY and SVGAGI. The CDR3 region is CASSEPGQGDGYTF. The CDR3 DNA sequence: TGTGCCAGCAGTGAACCGGGACAGGGAGATGGCTACACCTTC.

V gene TRBV4-1 combines with J gene TRBJ2-1; D remains ambiguous. The CDR3 has 17 amino acids. CDR1 MGHRA and CDR2 YSYEKL come from the germline V gene. The ends were cut back, 0 bases at V and 1 base at J, with 13 bases in the middle. CDR3 nucleotide sequence: TGCGCCAGCAGCCAAGAGGCCCACAGCTCATCCTACAATGAGCAGTTCTTC. It codes for CASSQEAHSSSYNEQFF.

The V gene is TRBV2, the J gene TRBJ2-5, with a tentative D call TRBD1 (5 bases). Matching the DNA end better, TRBJ2-7 makes the J call doubtful. Germline CDR1 SNHLY, CDR2 FYNNEI. This CDR3 contains 12 residues. CDR3 in DNA: TGTGCCAGCAGTGGACAGTCCTACGAGCAGTACTTC. Residues: CASSGQSYEQYF.

This chain connects TRBV6-5 to TRBJ2-7; 7 nucleotides line up with TRBD2. Per the germline V gene, CDR1 is MNHEY and CDR2 is SVGAGI. J gave up 1 base and V 4 bases, and 7 bases lay outside the gene matches. The CDR3 loop spans 15 amino acids. The CDR3 DNA reads as TGTGCCAGCAGTTCCCTGGGACTACCGTCCTACGAGCAGTACTTC. Its translation is CASSSLGLPSYEQYF.

The genes are TRBV7-2 and TRBJ2-6, with D possibly being TRBD2 (6 bases). This CDR3 is 16 amino acids long. Per the germline V gene, CDR1 is SGHTA and CDR2 is FQGNSA. The V and J ends lost 5 bases and 2 bases respectively, with 13 bases between them. The CDR3 loop reads CASSPRWRAGANVLTF. CDR3 in DNA: TGTGCCAGCAGCCCGCGGTGGAGGGCTGGGGCCAACGTCCTGACTTTC.

This clone was observed once. V usage is TRBV6-6 and J usage is TRBJ2-3; the match to TRBD2 covers 7 bases. This CDR3 is 11 amino acids long. The germline CDR1 and CDR2 sequences are MNHNY and SVGAGI (reference sequence). After removal of 8 bases from V and 8 bases from J, the junction contained 4 bases not matched to a gene. CDR3 protein: CASGGGGTQYF. The CDR3 coding sequence is TGTGCCAGCGGGGGGGGAGGTACGCAGTATTTT.

V gene TRBV5-4 combines with J gene TRBJ2-2, with 9 bases matching TRBD1. Trimming at V came to 4 bases and at J to 5 bases, leaving 6 bases not matched to a gene. This CDR3 is 15 amino acids long. Germline CDR1 reads SGHNT; CDR2 reads YYREEE (reference sequence). In DNA, the CDR3 is TGTGCCAGCAGCACAAGGACAGGGGAAACCGGGGAGCTGTTTTTT. Translated, it gives CASSTRTGETGELFF. Drawing the rest from reference TRBV5-4 and TRBJ2-2, the complete variable domain is ETGVTQSPTHLIKTRGQQVTLRCSSQSGHNTVSWYQQALGQGPQFIFQYYREEENGRGNFPPRFSGLQFPNYSSELNVNALELDDSALYLCASSTRTGETGELFFGEGSRLTVL.

This chain joins TRBV11-2 and TRBJ2-5; 12 bases are shared with TRBD2. V gave up 6 bases and J gave up 7 bases; unmatched junction bases: 9. From germline, CDR1 is SGHAT and CDR2 FQNNGV. The CDR3 extends over 15 amino acids. The CDR3 is CASRSLAGGLGTQYF. The CDR3 DNA reads as TGTGCCAGCAGATCTCTAGCGGGGGGGCTTGGGACCCAGTACTTC.

V gene TRBV6-5 combines with J gene TRBJ2-3; D unclear. Trimming took 1 base from V and 3 from J, leaving 5 bases between them. Germline CDR1 reads MNHEY; CDR2 reads SVGAGI. The CDR3 is made up of 13 amino acids. This CDR3 reads CASSYFPTDTQYF. The CDR3 DNA sequence: TGTGCCAGCAGTTACTTCCCGACAGATACGCAGTATTTT.

The chain carries TRBV11-2 and TRBJ1-6, with 7 bases matching TRBD1. V was clipped by 5 bases and J by 5 bases; unmatched bases: 6. CDR1 and CDR2 (germline): SGHAT, FQNNGV. This CDR3 spans 15 amino acids. The DNA for the CDR3 is TGTGCCAGCAGCCCAACGGGACAGAATAATTCACCCCTCCACTTT. It translates to CASSPTGQNNSPLHF. The full variable domain, rest sourced from reference TRBV11-2 and TRBJ1-6, is EAGVAQSPRYKIIEKRQSVAFWCNPISGHATLYWYQQILGQGPKLLIQFQNNGVVDDSQLPKDRFSAERLKGVDSTLKIQPAKLEDSAVYLCASSPTGQNNSPLHFGNGTRLTVT.

With regard to this clone: The same CDR3 can be traced to other DNA sequences in this sample. This rearrangement joins TRBV4-3 to TRBJ2-5, with D tentatively TRBD2 (5 bases). The length of the CDR3 is 14 residues. Germline CDR1 reads LGHNA; CDR2 reads YSLEER. V was shortened by 1 base and J by 1 base, with 7 bases between the two germline ends. This chain's CDR3 is CASSQGLAQETQYF. CDR3 nucleotides: TGCGCCAGCAGCCAAGGGCTAGCCCAAGAGACCCAGTACTTC.

The chain links TRBV27 to TRBJ1-6; the match to TRBD1 covers 8 bases. Germline V gives CDR1 MNHEY, CDR2 SMNVEV (reference sequence). CDR3 length: 20 residues. The V segment lost 0 bases and the J segment 6 bases; nucleotides outside the gene matches: 16. The chain's CDR3 is CASSLSGRQGARGSNSPLHF. Here the CDR3 DNA reads TGTGCCAGCAGTTTATCGGGGCGGCAGGGGGCGCGTGGGTCTAATTCACCCCTCCACTTT.

The V call is TRBV18, the J call TRBJ2-5, with 11 bases that match TRBD1. Germline V gene data show CDR1 as KGHSH and CDR2 as LQKENI. V gave up 5 bases and J gave up 5 bases; unmatched junction bases: 7. The CDR3 has 15 amino acids. The DNA of the CDR3 is TGTGCCAGCTCAGCATCCGGGACAGGGGGTGAGACCCAGTACTTC. Its protein product is CASSASGTGGETQYF.

DNA of the CDR3: TGTGCCAGCAGCGCACAGGGGTCGAACACTGAAGCTTTCTTT. Translation gives CASSAQGSNTEAFF. The V gene is TRBV11-3, the J gene TRBJ1-1; 7 bases agree with TRBD1. The V segment lost 5 bases and the J segment 1 base; nucleotides outside the gene matches: 4. The CDR3 covers 14 residues. CDR1 SGHNT and CDR2 YENEEA come from the germline V gene.

The chain couples TRBV5-1 to TRBJ2-5; D is unresolved. The DNA end is more similar to TRBJ2-7, so the J call may be wrong. The CDR3 is 12 residues long. Germline CDR1 SGHRS, CDR2 YFSETQ. CDR3 residues: CASSLPGYEQYF. Here the CDR3 DNA reads TGCGCCAGCAGCTTGCCAGGTTACGAGCAGTACTTC.

As concerns this clone: This may arise from a read error, as a much more abundant clone is one base away. The chain recombines TRBV6-1 with TRBJ2-5; TRBD1 matches at 11 bases. The assigned J gene may be wrong: the sequence end matches TRBJ2-7 better. CDR1 is MNHNS and CDR2 is SASEGT in the germline V gene. The CDR3 consists of 13 residues. CDR3 protein: CASRSGTGGEQYF. CDR3 nucleotides: TGTGCCAGCAGGTCCGGGACAGGGGGCGAGCAGTACTTC.

The chain joins TRBV5-1 to TRBJ2-7; 11 bases are shared with TRBD1. Per germline, CDR1 SGHRS and CDR2 YFSETQ. The CDR3 spans 15 residues. The ends lost 3 bases at V and 6 bases at J; junction bases unmatched: 8. In DNA, the CDR3 is TGCGCCAGCAGCTACATAGGGACAGGGGGTGGCGAGCAGTACTTC. Protein: CASSYIGTGGGEQYF.

The J gene is TRBJ2-5, the V gene TRBV5-1; 7 bases map to TRBD1. The CDR3 sequence is 15 residues long. Trimming cost V 0 bases and J 4 bases; bases outside gene matches: 6. Germline V gene lookup returns CDR1 SGHRS and CDR2 YFSETQ. This chain's CDR3 is CASSLALTGTETQYF. The CDR3 DNA reads as TGCGCCAGCAGCTTGGCCTTGACAGGGACAGAGACCCAGTACTTC. The full variable domain, in which reference TRBV5-1 and TRBJ2-5 provide the parts outside the CDR3, is KAGVTQTPRYLIKTRGQQVTLSCSPISGHRSVSWYQQTPGQGLQFLFEYFSETQRNKGNFPGRFSGRQFSNSRSEMNVSTLELGDSALYLCASSLALTGTETQYFGPGTRLLVL.

The chain employs TRBV5-4 and TRBJ2-7, with D possibly matching TRBD1 (6 bases). The germline CDR1 and CDR2 sequences are SGHNT and YYREEE (reference sequence). This CDR3 has 12 residues. The V and J ends lost 4 bases and 3 bases respectively, with 8 bases between them. Here the CDR3 reads CASSQDSYEQYF. The CDR3 bases are TGTGCCAGCAGCCAGGACAGCTACGAGCAGTACTTC.

This rearrangement joins TRBV7-6 to TRBJ2-1; unclear D gene. CDR3 length: 13 amino acids. Germline V gives CDR1 SGHVS, CDR2 FNYEAQ. Trimming shortened V by 0 bases and J by 8 bases, and 8 bases separated the two germline ends. DNA for the CDR3: TGTGCCAGCAGCTTAGCCCCCCCCTATGAGCAGTTCTTC. This codes for CASSLAPPYEQFF.